This T cell receptor beta chain was recorded in a study of OX40 agonist ivuxolimab in advanced cancers. On this clone: What it binds is unknown.

Study-wide results and limits: Low levels of normalized T-cell clonal expansion also appeared in some nonresponders. There were, on average, more expanded clones in CD8+ T cells than in CD4+.

Using immunoSEQ multiplex PCR, the repertoire was profiled, and TCRdb retains in-frame clones only, with some absent. Among 80,000 or so clones, 87% were seen once, and the ten largest hold about 0.32%. CDR1 and CDR2 (germline): MNHNS, SASEGT. This CDR3 has 12 amino acids. V lost 4 bases, J lost 7 bases, and 10 bases lay in between. This sequence originates from an adult with an advanced solid tumor such as melanoma, head and neck, liver or kidney cancer. Sequencing used CD4+ or CD8+ T cells sorted from blood, obtained in a trial of the OX40 agonist ivuxolimab. This chain connects TRBV6-1 to TRBJ2-5, with D unclear. The CDR3 spells CASSVPRGTQYF. In DNA, the CDR3 is TGTGCCAGCAGTGTTCCTAGAGGGACCCAGTACTTC.